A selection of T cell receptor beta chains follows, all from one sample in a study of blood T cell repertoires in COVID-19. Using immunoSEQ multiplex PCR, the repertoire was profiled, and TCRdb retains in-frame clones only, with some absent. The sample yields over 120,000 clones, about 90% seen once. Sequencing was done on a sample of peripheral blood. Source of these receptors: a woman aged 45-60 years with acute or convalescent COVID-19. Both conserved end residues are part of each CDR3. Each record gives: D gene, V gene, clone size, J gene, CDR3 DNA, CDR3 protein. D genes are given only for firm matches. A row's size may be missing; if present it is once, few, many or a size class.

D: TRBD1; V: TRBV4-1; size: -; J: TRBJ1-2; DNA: TGCGCCAGCAGCCACGGGACAGGGGGGTATGGCTACACCTTC; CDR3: CASSHGTGGYGYTF
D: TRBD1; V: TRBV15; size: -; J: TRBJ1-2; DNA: TGTGCCACCAGCAGGGACAGGGTCTATGGCTACACCTTC; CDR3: CATSRDRVYGYTF
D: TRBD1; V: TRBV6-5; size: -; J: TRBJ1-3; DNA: TGTGCCAGCAGTTACTCTTGGGACAGGGTAGGAAACACCATATATTTT; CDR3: CASSYSWDRVGNTIYF
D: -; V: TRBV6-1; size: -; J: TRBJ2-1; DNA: TGTGCCAGCAGTGAAATGGGCGGGAACTCCTACAATGAGCAGTTCTTC; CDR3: CASSEMGGNSYNEQFF
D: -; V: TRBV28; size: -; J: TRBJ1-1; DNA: TGTGCCAGCAGTTTCAGTACTGAAGCTTTCTTT; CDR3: CASSFSTEAFF
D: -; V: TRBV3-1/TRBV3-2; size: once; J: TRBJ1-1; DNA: TGTGCCAGCAGCCAAGATCCAGCAGGGTCCAGCAACACTGAAGCTTTCTTT; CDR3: CASSQDPAGSSNTEAFF
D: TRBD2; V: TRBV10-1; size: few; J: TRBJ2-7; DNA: TGCGCCAGCAGTGACCAAGGACTAGAAAACGAGCAGTACTTC; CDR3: CASSDQGLENEQYF
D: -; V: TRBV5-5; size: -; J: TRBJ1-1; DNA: TGTGCCAGCAGCTTGGCCGGGAGTAGGGCTTTCTTT; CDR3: CASSLAGSRAFF
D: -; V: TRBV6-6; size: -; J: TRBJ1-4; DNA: TGTGCCAGCAGCCCAGGACAGACCTTTGGGAAACTGTTTTTT; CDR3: CASSPGQTFGKLFF
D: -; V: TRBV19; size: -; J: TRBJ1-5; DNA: TGTGCCAGTAGTATAGGGGCCGGGGGGGCCAATCAGCCCCAGCATTTT; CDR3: CASSIGAGGANQPQHF
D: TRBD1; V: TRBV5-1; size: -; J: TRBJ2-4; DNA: TGCGCCAGCAGCTTGACAGGGGGTACCGAAAACATTCAGTACTTC; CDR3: CASSLTGGTENIQYF
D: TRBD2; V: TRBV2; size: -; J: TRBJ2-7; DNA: TGTGCCAGCAGTGGCACTAGCGTCTCCTACGAGCAGTACTTC; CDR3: CASSGTSVSYEQYF
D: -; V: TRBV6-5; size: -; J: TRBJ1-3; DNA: TGTGCCAGCAGTCCGGGGCCGGGGGGCGCAAACACCATATATTTT; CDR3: CASSPGPGGANTIYF
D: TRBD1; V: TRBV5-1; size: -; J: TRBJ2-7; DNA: TGCGCCAGCGCTCCCGGGACAGGTAAAGGCTACGAGCAGTACTTC; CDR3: CASAPGTGKGYEQYF
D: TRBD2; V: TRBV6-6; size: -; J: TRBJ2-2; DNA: TGTGCCAGCAGTTACCCAGCGGGGCAGAACACCGGGGAGCTGTTTTTT; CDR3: CASSYPAGQNTGELFF
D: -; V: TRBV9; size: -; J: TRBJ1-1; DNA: TGTGCCAGCAGCGTAGGACAGAGCATGAACACTGAAGCTTTCTTT; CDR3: CASSVGQSMNTEAFF
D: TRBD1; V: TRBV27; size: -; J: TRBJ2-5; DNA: TGTGCCAGCAGTAGGGGACAGGGGGCTGGAGAGACCCAGTACTTC; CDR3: CASSRGQGAGETQYF
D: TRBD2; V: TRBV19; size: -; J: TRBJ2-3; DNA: TGTGCCAGTAGTATGGATTCTAGCGGGTGGGGCACAGATACGCAGTATTTT; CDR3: CASSMDSSGWGTDTQYF